These 18 T cell receptor beta chains were all obtained from the same sample, sequenced in a study of HIV-infected patients and healthy controls (dated by TCRdb to between 2013 and 2015). Library prep was done by 5' RACE. The listed sequencing device is Illumina MiSeq. Reverse transcription of about 550 ng RNA was performed with SuperScript III using primers directed against the alpha and beta constant regions. Separate alpha and beta chain libraries were made by chain-specific third strand synthesis with multiplexing indices. The raw public reads went through TCRdb reprocessing: fastp at Q25, MiXCR clone calling, in-frame beta chains kept. Entries that share a CDR3 protein sequence are merged under the most common genes and DNA. This sample lists around 7,400 distinct CDR3 sequences; around 10% were detected once. About 17% of the sample is held by the ten biggest clonotypes. Since whole blood was used without any cell fractionation, the repertoire reflected all peripheral T cells in unsorted form.

The material sequenced was blood, taken before antiretroviral therapy. These receptors were obtained from an adult with HIV infection.

This clonotype rates as medium-sized. The CDR3 sequence is CAISESEARGDTEAFF. The DNA for the CDR3 is TGTGCCATCAGTGAGTCTGAGGCGAGAGGTGACACTGAAGCTTTCTTT. The genes are TRBV10-3 and TRBJ1-1; D gene uncertain. The V end lost 0 bases, the J end lost 3 bases, and 14 bases lay between the germline ends. CDR1 and CDR2 from the germline V gene are ENHRY and SYGVKD. The CDR3 spans 16 residues.

Within the sample, this clonotype is medium-sized. The rearrangement links TRBV6-5 to TRBJ2-1, with D maybe TRBD2 (7 bases). The germline V and J ends were trimmed by 0 bases and 8 bases, with 11 bases remaining between them. The CDR3 runs 14 residues. CDR1 and CDR2 (germline): MNHEY, SVGAGI. CDR3 sequence reads: CASSYSRGGDEQFF. Written as DNA, the CDR3 is TGTGCCAGCAGTTACTCTAGGGGGGGCGATGAGCAGTTCTTC.

This clonotype was observed a handful of times. The gene calls are TRBV29-1 and TRBJ2-7; 11 positions match TRBD1. After removal of 7 bases from V and 2 bases from J, the junction contained 1 base not matched to a gene. Germline V gene lookup returns CDR1 SQVTM and CDR2 ANQGSEA. The CDR3 is 12 amino acids. CDR3 nucleotides: TGCAGCGGGACAGGGGGCCCCTACGAGCAGTACTTC. Its translation: CSGTGGPYEQYF.

This clonotype was seen many times. The chain has TRBV11-2 and TRBJ1-2; 9 bases align to TRBD1. V lost 4 bases, J lost 8 bases, and 8 bases stayed unmatched. CDR3 length: 14 amino acids. Germline loops: CDR1 SGHAT, CDR2 FQNNGV. For the CDR3, the DNA is TGTGCCAGCAGCTCTGCCGGGACAGGGCAAGGCTACACCTTC. It yields the protein CASSSAGTGQGYTF.

The chain carries TRBV6-1 and TRBJ2-7; 8 positions match TRBD2. V trimming: 2 bases; J trimming: 6 bases; junction bases outside the gene matches: 9. Germline CDR1 is MNHNS and CDR2 is SASEGT. The CDR3 contains 15 residues. This chain's CDR3 is CASSERPSGSREQYF. CDR3 DNA: TGTGCCAGCAGTGAACGGCCCAGCGGGAGTCGCGAGCAGTACTTC.

In its sample, this clonotype ranks as medium-sized. The chain uses TRBV7-3 and TRBJ2-2; D remains ambiguous. V lost 0 bases, J lost 5 bases, and 4 bases lay in between. Germline loops: CDR1 SGHTA, CDR2 FQGTGA. The CDR3 sequence is 13 residues long. Here the CDR3 reads CASSLTGTGELFF. The CDR3 nucleotides read TGTGCCAGCAGCTTAACGGGGACCGGGGAGCTGTTTTTT.

This sequence joins TRBV10-3 and TRBJ2-1, with D perhaps TRBD2 (6 bases). Germline V gives CDR1 ENHRY, CDR2 SYGVKD. The CDR3 runs 14 residues. The V and J ends lost 8 bases and 7 bases respectively, with 18 bases between them. In DNA, the CDR3 is TGTGCCATCGAAGGTGGGCTAGCGCCTAATGAGCAGTTCTTC. Encoded protein: CAIEGGLAPNEQFF.

This clonotype was detected many times. V gene TRBV11-2 combines with J gene TRBJ2-2; 9 bases are shared with TRBD1. V trimming: 6 bases; J trimming: 1 base; junction bases outside the gene matches: 6. Germline V CDR1 and CDR2: SGHAT, FQNNGV. The CDR3 runs to 16 residues. CDR3 bases: TGTGCCAGCAGTCGCGGGACAGGGAAGAACACCGGGGAGCTGTTTTTT. Protein product: CASSRGTGKNTGELFF.

This clonotype is categorized as medium-sized. The CDR3 is CASSQLAFSTDTQYF. The CDR3 coding sequence is TGTGCCAGCAGCCAACTAGCATTTAGCACAGATACGCAGTATTTT. The chain employs TRBV6-6 and TRBJ2-3; TRBD2 is a possible D gene (6 bases). This CDR3 spans 15 amino acids. CDR1 and CDR2 (germline): MNHNY, SVGAGI (reference sequence). Trimming took off 6 bases at V and 0 bases at J, with 13 bases between the two ends.

This clonotype was seen once. This chain connects TRBV6-5 to TRBJ1-1; 8 bases are shared with TRBD1. Per germline, CDR1 MNHEY and CDR2 SVGAGI. J lost 6 bases, V lost 4 bases, and 13 bases had no gene match. CDR3 length equals 16 residues. The CDR3 region is CASSSPGTGVWSEAFF. Here the CDR3 DNA reads TGTGCCAGCAGTTCTCCCGGGACAGGTGTGTGGTCTGAAGCTTTCTTT.

This clonotype has ten or more counts. The gene calls are TRBV2 and TRBJ2-1; D is uncertain. In germline, CDR1 is SNHLY, CDR2 FYNNEI. The CDR3 length is 13 residues. V lost 1 base and J 9 bases, leaving 10 bases between the germline ends. CDR3 DNA sequence: TGTGCCAGCAGTGAAGGTCCCGGGCTTGAGCAGTTCTTC. Translation: CASSEGPGLEQFF.

This clonotype was detected a few times. The chain combines TRBV2 with TRBJ1-5; D not certain. The CDR3 has 14 amino acids. V lost 3 bases and J 1 base, leaving 7 bases between the germline ends. Germline V gene sequence: CDR1 SNHLY, CDR2 FYNNEI. CDR3 sequence: CASSDLWSNQPQHF. In DNA form, the CDR3 reads TGTGCCAGCAGTGATTTATGGAGCAATCAGCCCCAGCATTTT.

The table lists this clonotype with many counts. The chain recombines TRBV20-1 with TRBJ2-7; 7 nucleotides align to TRBD1. Per the germline V gene, CDR1 is DFQATT and CDR2 is SNEGSKA (reference sequence). Trimming cost V 1 base and J 7 bases; bases outside gene matches: 7. The CDR3 sequence is 13 residues long. The CDR3 spells CSARGAGGREQYF. The CDR3 DNA is TGCAGTGCTAGAGGGGCAGGGGGTAGGGAGCAGTACTTC.

There are many counts of this clonotype. The rearrangement links TRBV27 to TRBJ2-7; 9 bases are a match to TRBD1. V lost 7 bases, J lost 6 bases, and 16 bases stayed unmatched. The CDR3 totals 16 residues. CDR1 MNHEY and CDR2 SMNVEV come from the germline V gene (reference sequence). CDR3 residues: CASNPGQGTLFSEQYF. CDR3 sequence (DNA): TGTGCCAGCAACCCAGGACAGGGGACCCTATTTAGCGAGCAGTACTTC.

This clonotype is labeled medium-sized. This chain connects TRBV29-1 to TRBJ2-3; D is uncertain. The V end was cut by 3 bases, the J end by 2 bases, with 6 bases between. Germline CDR1 reads SQVTM; CDR2 reads ANQGSEA. CDR3 length: 12 amino acids. This chain's CDR3 is CSVEDLTDTQYF. CDR3 DNA sequence: TGCAGCGTTGAGGACCTCACAGATACGCAGTATTTT.

The J gene is TRBJ2-1, the V gene TRBV19, with 11 positions matching TRBD2. The CDR3 extends over 15 amino acids. The trim removed 5 bases at V and 4 bases at J, leaving 4 bases unmatched. The germline CDR1 and CDR2 sequences are LNHDA and SQIVND (reference sequence). This CDR3 reads CASSATSGEYNEQFF. For the CDR3, the DNA is TGTGCCAGTAGTGCGACTAGCGGGGAATACAATGAGCAGTTCTTC. The whole variable domain, remainder taken from reference TRBV19 and TRBJ2-1, is DGGITQSPKYLFRKEGQNVTLSCEQNLNHDAMYWYRQDPGQGLRLIYYSQIVNDFQKGDIAEGYSVSREKKESFPLTVTSAQKNPTAFYLCASSATSGEYNEQFFGPGTRLTVL.

This clonotype was counted many times. The gene calls are TRBV11-2 and TRBJ2-5; 8 bases align to TRBD2. The junction had 22 bases not matched to a gene; V was cut back by 0 bases and J by 1 base. Per germline, CDR1 SGHAT and CDR2 FQNNGV. The CDR3 is 22 residues long. The CDR3: CASSLDSPPGTRDAPFQETQYF. CDR3 DNA: TGTGCCAGCAGCTTAGATTCACCGCCTGGGACTAGGGATGCACCTTTCCAAGAGACCCAGTACTTC. Full variable domain (missing parts from reference TRBV11-2 and TRBJ2-5): EAGVAQSPRYKIIEKRQSVAFWCNPISGHATLYWYQQILGQGPKLLIQFQNNGVVDDSQLPKDRFSAERLKGVDSTLKIQPAKLEDSAVYLCASSLDSPPGTRDAPFQETQYFGPGTRLLVL.

This clonotype showed up many times. The chain is built from TRBV7-9 and TRBJ2-7; 7 bases align to TRBD1. Germline-derived CDR1 and CDR2 are SEHNR and FQNEAQ (reference sequence). This CDR3 comprises 16 residues. V lost 3 bases, J lost 0 bases, and 8 bases stayed unmatched. Here the CDR3 DNA reads TGTGCCAGCAGCTTGTATTTGGGACAGTTCTCCTACGAGCAGTACTTC. Translation gives CASSLYLGQFSYEQYF.